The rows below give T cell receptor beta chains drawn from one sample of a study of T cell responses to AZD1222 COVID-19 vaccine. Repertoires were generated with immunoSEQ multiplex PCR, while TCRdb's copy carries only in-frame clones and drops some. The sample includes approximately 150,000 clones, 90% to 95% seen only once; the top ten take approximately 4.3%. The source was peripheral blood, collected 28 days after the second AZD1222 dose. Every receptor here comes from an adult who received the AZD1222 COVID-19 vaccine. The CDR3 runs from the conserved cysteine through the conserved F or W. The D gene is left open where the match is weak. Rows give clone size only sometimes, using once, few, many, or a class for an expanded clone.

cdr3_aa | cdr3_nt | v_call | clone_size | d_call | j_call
CASSGDGHPSTDTQYF | TGTGCCAGTAGTGGGGACGGACATCCTAGCACAGATACGCAGTATTTT | TRBV19 | . | . | TRBJ2-3
CASTPTSGGEGDTQYF | TGTGCCAGCACCCCGACTAGCGGGGGAGAGGGAGATACGCAGTATTTT | TRBV2 | . | TRBD2 | TRBJ2-3
CATSRDIANYGYTF | TGTGCCACTTCCCGGGACATAGCTAACTATGGCTACACCTTC | TRBV6-5 | . | . | TRBJ1-2
CASSQVRDNYEQYF | TGCGCCAGCAGCCAAGTGCGGGACAACTACGAGCAGTACTTC | TRBV4-3 | . | . | TRBJ2-7
CASSEGQGAVSEAFF | TGTGCCAGCAGTGAAGGACAGGGGGCTGTTTCTGAAGCTTTCTTT | TRBV2 | . | TRBD1 | TRBJ1-1
CASSLMAEMNTEAFF | TGTGCCAGCAGCTTAATGGCGGAAATGAACACTGAAGCTTTCTTT | TRBV7-3 | . | . | TRBJ1-1
CASSSGTGRNTQYF | TGTGCCAGCAGCTCCGGGACTGGGCGGAATACGCAGTATTTT | TRBV5-4 | . | . | TRBJ2-3
CASSLLAGGYNQPQHF | TGTGCCAGCAGCTTGTTGGCCGGGGGCTACAATCAGCCCCAGCATTTT | TRBV5-5 | . | . | TRBJ1-5
CASSTYSTGPARRPTDTQYF | TGTGCCAGTAGTACCTACTCGACAGGTCCGGCCCGACGTCCTACAGATACGCAGTATTTT | TRBV19 | . | . | TRBJ2-3
CASSEGNSNQPQHF | TGTGCCAGCAGTGAAGGCAATAGCAATCAGCCCCAGCATTTT | TRBV2 | . | . | TRBJ1-5
CASSLGRNTGELFF | TGTGCCAGCAGCTTAGGGCGGAACACCGGGGAGCTGTTTTTT | TRBV11-1 | . | . | TRBJ2-2
CVRSVRLAGGHEQYF | TGTGTCAGAAGCGTCCGACTAGCGGGAGGCCACGAGCAGTACTTC | TRBV7-5 | . | . | TRBJ2-7
CASSLGVRDRGNQPQHF | TGCGCCAGCAGCTTGGGGGTCCGGGACAGGGGCAATCAGCCCCAGCATTTT | TRBV5-1 | once | TRBD1 | TRBJ1-5
CSASSPGTSGGNTGELFF | TGCAGTGCTAGTTCCCCAGGGACTAGCGGGGGGAACACCGGGGAGCTGTTTTTT | TRBV20-1 | . | TRBD2 | TRBJ2-2
CASSVDRGPGDEQFF | TGTGCCAGCAGCGTTGACAGGGGACCAGGAGATGAGCAGTTCTTC | TRBV7-9 | once | TRBD1 | TRBJ2-1
CASSYGGLVQGKNTF | TGTGCCAGCAGTTATGGAGGGTTGGTGCAGGGAAAGAACACCTTC | TRBV5-5 | . | . | TRBJ1-2
CASNWGDYGYTF | TGCGCCAGCAACTGGGGTGATTATGGCTACACCTTC | TRBV10-2 | . | . | TRBJ1-2
CAVGADTQYF | TGTGCCGTGGGGGCAGATACGCAGTATTTT | TRBV19 | . | . | TRBJ2-3
CASGVGSEYEQYF | TGTGCCAGCGGGGTCGGCTCCGAGTACGAGCAGTACTTC | TRBV6-5 | few | . | TRBJ2-7
CATSDRLAGEYNEQFF | TGTGCCACCAGTGACCGACTAGCGGGAGAATACAATGAGCAGTTCTTC | TRBV24-1 | . | TRBD2 | TRBJ2-1
CSVNSLAGLLDTQYF | TGCAGCGTCAATTCTCTAGCGGGATTGTTGGATACGCAGTATTTT | TRBV29-1 | once | TRBD2 | TRBJ2-3
CASSKKGTGLSRTEAFF | TGTGCCAGCAGCAAAAAGGGGACAGGGCTTAGCAGGACTGAAGCTTTCTTT | TRBV21-1 | . | . | TRBJ1-1
CASSLVGPPGGNTEAFF | TGTGCCAGCAGCTTAGTGGGGCCCCCCGGCGGGAACACTGAAGCTTTCTTT | TRBV7-9 | . | . | TRBJ1-1
CASSPGYSYEQYF | TGCGCCAGCAGTCCCGGGTACTCCTACGAGCAGTACTTC | TRBV4-3 | . | . | TRBJ2-7
CASSQLSYGYTF | TGTGCCAGCAGCCAACTGAGCTATGGCTACACCTTC | TRBV4-2 | . | . | TRBJ1-2
CASSMASGSTYNEQFF | TGTGCCAGCAGCATGGCAAGCGGGAGCACTTACAATGAGCAGTTCTTC | TRBV5-4 | . | TRBD2 | TRBJ2-1
CASSPLLGTSAVNTGELFF | TGTGCCAGCTCACCTCTTTTAGGGACTTCCGCCGTGAACACCGGGGAGCTGTTTTTT | TRBV18 | . | . | TRBJ2-2
CASTRPLAGADEQFF | TGTGCCAGCACCCGCCCACTAGCGGGAGCCGATGAGCAGTTCTTC | TRBV28 | . | TRBD2 | TRBJ2-1
CASFPSGRTQYF | TGTGCCAGCTTCCCTAGCGGGAGGACGCAGTATTTT | TRBV2 | once | TRBD2 | TRBJ2-3
CASRSGLVLEQYF | TGTGCCAGCAGGTCGGGACTAGTTCTCGAGCAGTACTTC | TRBV6-5 | . | TRBD2 | TRBJ2-7
CASSPSGQETQYF | TGTGCCAGCTCACCTAGCGGACAAGAGACCCAGTACTTC | TRBV18 | . | . | TRBJ2-5
CASSIVPRQYYGYTF | TGTGCCAGTAGTATAGTGCCGCGACAATACTATGGCTACACCTTC | TRBV19 | once | . | TRBJ1-2
CASSASRNYGYTF | TGTGCCAGCAGCGCTTCTCGCAACTATGGCTACACCTTC | TRBV6-2/TRBV6-3 | once | . | TRBJ1-2
CASSPHNNYGYTF | TGTGCCAGCAGCCCCCACAATAACTATGGCTACACCTTC | TRBV7-2 | . | . | TRBJ1-2
CASSRPLTGLYGYTF | TGTGCCAGCAGCCGGCCCTTGACAGGCCTCTATGGCTACACCTTC | TRBV7-2 | . | . | TRBJ1-2
CASSAGTGESPLHF | TGTGCCAGCAGCGCCGGGACAGGAGAATCACCCCTCCACTTT | TRBV3-1/TRBV3-2 | . | TRBD1 | TRBJ1-6
CASSLDRANTGELFF | TGTGCCAGCAGTCTGGACCGGGCGAACACCGGGGAGCTGTTTTTT | TRBV6-6 | . | . | TRBJ2-2
CASSQQGDTIYF | TGTGCCAGCTCACAACAAGGGGACACCATATATTTT | TRBV18 | . | . | TRBJ1-3
CASSPTDYGYTF | TGTGCCAGCAGCCCGACAGACTATGGCTACACCTTC | TRBV9 | . | . | TRBJ1-2
CASSEFPGPYEQYF | TGTGCCAGCAGTGAATTTCCGGGTCCCTACGAGCAGTACTTC | TRBV2 | . | . | TRBJ2-7
CASSLGSGSGTYEQYF | TGTGCCAGCAGCTTGGGGTCGGGCAGTGGGACCTACGAGCAGTACTTC | TRBV5-6 | . | . | TRBJ2-7
CASNGPWDTIYF | TGTGCCAGCAACGGCCCGTGGGACACCATATATTTT | TRBV5-5 | . | . | TRBJ1-3